Below, 18 T cell receptor beta chains from the same sample are listed, as sequenced in a study of T-cell reconstitution after alpha-beta-depleted transplantation in children. A TCRbeta library incorporating unique molecular identifiers was prepared. TCRdb reanalysed the PCR reads using MiXCR and keeps one entry per CDR3 protein. The data show approximately 200,000 distinct CDR3 sequences, just over 14% seen once. The starting material was PBMCs from the stem cell graft donor, obtained from the stem cell graft. Receptors originate from a human donor who donated a stem cell graft to a child with acute lymphoblastic leukemia.

The chain carries TRBV12-3 or TRBV12-4 and TRBJ2-5, with D possibly being TRBD2 (6 bases). Trimming removed 4 bases from V and 7 bases from J, with 16 bases in between. The CDR3 loop spans 14 amino acids. The CDR3 bases are TGTGCCAGCAGTTGGAGGGATCCCGTCAGGACCCAGTACTTC. This translates into CASSWRDPVRTQYF.

This clonotype was found a few times. The gene calls are TRBV24-1 and TRBJ2-1, with TRBD2 as a possible D gene (5 bases). Germline CDR1 KGHDR, CDR2 SFDVKD. Deletions cut 10 bases from V and 10 bases from J, with 16 bases between. The CDR3 length is 12 residues. As DNA, the CDR3 is TGTGCCACGGAGGACTGGTTTGGGGAGCAGTTCTTC. Translation gives CATEDWFGEQFF.

This clonotype has ten or more counts. The chain is built from TRBV11-1 and TRBJ2-1, with TRBD1 as a possible D gene (6 bases). V dropped 4 bases and J dropped 6 bases, with 34 bases sitting between them. The germline V gene has CDR1 SGHAT and CDR2 FQDESV (reference sequence). The CDR3 loop spans 21 amino acids. The CDR3 here is CASSSVPGHVALSVQINEQFF. Written as DNA, the CDR3 is TGTGCCAGCAGCTCAGTCCCGGGACATGTAGCCTTGAGCGTCCAAATCAATGAGCAGTTCTTC.

At least ten counts were recorded for this clonotype. The gene calls are TRBV12-3 or TRBV12-4 and TRBJ2-1, with 7 positions matching TRBD2. Trimming at V came to 3 bases and at J to 2 bases, leaving 13 bases not matched to a gene. This CDR3 is 18 amino acids long. Written as DNA, the CDR3 is TGTGCCAGCAGTTTTTCTCCCTCCGTGGGAGGGCCCTACAATGAGCAGTTCTTC. Translation: CASSFSPSVGGPYNEQFF.

This chain uses TRBV5-1 with TRBJ2-2; 8 bases are a match to TRBD2. V was clipped by 4 bases and J by 5 bases; unmatched bases: 7. The germline CDR1 and CDR2 sequences are SGHRS and YFSETQ. This CDR3 comprises 15 residues. As DNA, the CDR3 is TGCGCCAGCAGCGCGGGACTAGTTGGGACCGGGGAGCTGTTTTTT. Its translation is CASSAGLVGTGELFF.

The chain joins TRBV12-3 or TRBV12-4 to TRBJ2-5; 10 positions agree with TRBD1. This CDR3 spans 14 amino acids. The V gene end was trimmed by 6 bases and the J gene end by 2 bases; junction bases not matched to a gene: 3. CDR3 in amino acids: CASSRQGAQETQYF. Here the CDR3 DNA reads TGTGCCAGCAGCCGACAGGGGGCTCAAGAGACCCAGTACTTC.

The chain links TRBV20-1 to TRBJ2-2, with D perhaps TRBD2 (5 bases). The CDR3 is made up of 13 amino acids. The V end was cut by 6 bases, the J end by 6 bases, with 14 bases between. Germline V gives CDR1 DFQATT, CDR2 SNEGSKA (reference sequence). CDR3 sequence: CSAPRGDAGELFF. CDR3 nucleotides: TGCAGTGCCCCCCGGGGAGACGCCGGGGAGCTGTTTTTT.

This clonotype was picked up many times. V is TRBV11-3 and J is TRBJ2-1; perhaps TRBD2 as D (5 bases). This CDR3 is built from 15 residues. Per germline, CDR1 SGHNT and CDR2 YENEEA. Trimming shortened V by 7 bases and J by 0 bases, and 13 bases separated the two germline ends. CDR3: CASNGLKSSYNEQFF. The CDR3 coding sequence is TGTGCCAGCAACGGACTGAAGAGCTCCTACAATGAGCAGTTCTTC.

The rearrangement joins TRBV11-2 to TRBJ2-3, with D possibly being TRBD2 (7 bases). The CDR3 totals 15 residues. Germline V gives CDR1 SGHAT, CDR2 FQNNGV. Trimming took off 4 bases at V and 6 bases at J, with 17 bases between the two ends. DNA of the CDR3: TGTGCCAGCAGCTCCTCTAGGGGGGGGGTCGATACGCAGTATTTT. It specifies CASSSSRGGVDTQYF.

Note on this clonotype: A single base separates this from a much larger clone, so it may be a read error. This rearrangement joins TRBV7-2 to TRBJ2-7; 8 bases line up with TRBD2. Germline assignment: CDR1 SGHTA and CDR2 FQGNSA. The ends lost 11 bases at V and 3 bases at J; junction bases unmatched: 9. This CDR3 is 13 amino acids long. DNA of the CDR3: TGTGCCGTACAGGGACTAGGGGACTACGAGCAGTACTTC. It encodes CAVQGLGDYEQYF.

The chain carries TRBV7-4 and TRBJ2-1, with 9 bases aligning to TRBD2. V trimming: 1 base; J trimming: 5 bases; junction bases outside the gene matches: 12. Germline V lookup: CDR1 SGHVT, CDR2 SQSDAQ. The CDR3 sequence is 18 residues long. CDR3 residues: CASSLGGSAGGINNEQFF. The CDR3 DNA reads TGTGCCAGCAGCTTAGGTGGCTCAGCGGGAGGAATAAACAATGAGCAGTTCTTC.

This clonotype occurred many times. The CDR3 nucleotides read TGTGCCAGCAGCCAAACTAGCGGTTACACAGATACGCAGTATTTT. This encodes CASSQTSGYTDTQYF. The chain couples TRBV12-3 or TRBV12-4 to TRBJ2-3; 8 positions agree with TRBD2. The CDR3 contains 15 residues. V shed 6 bases and J 2 bases; nucleotides not matched to a gene: 7.

This clonotype was seen many times. DNA for the CDR3: TGTGCCAGCAGTTTGGACGTGGGGGAGCTGTTTTTT. It specifies CASSLDVGELFF. The chain links TRBV28 to TRBJ2-2; D gene uncertain. The CDR3 runs to 12 residues. Trimming stripped 3 bases from V and 8 bases from J, with 7 bases between. Germline CDR1 and CDR2: MDHEN and SYDVKM.

The chain links TRBV19 to TRBJ1-5; maybe TRBD1 (6 bases). The ends were cut back, 9 bases at V and 4 bases at J, with 13 bases in the middle. CDR3 length: 13 amino acids. Germline CDR1 and CDR2: LNHDA and SQIVND (reference sequence). The CDR3 nucleotides read TGTGCCAGGATAGGACAGCCTAATCAGCCCCAGCATTTT. This gives the protein CARIGQPNQPQHF.

This clonotype was observed many times. The V call is TRBV7-9, the J call TRBJ2-1; D gene unclear. This CDR3 is 15 amino acids long. CDR1 and CDR2 from the germline V gene are SEHNR and FQNEAQ (reference sequence). V was clipped by 5 bases and J by 0 bases, with 11 bases between them. In nucleotides, the CDR3 is TGTGCCAGCAGCCCCTGGGGTAGCTCCTACAATGAGCAGTTCTTC. It translates to CASSPWGSSYNEQFF.

Many counts were recorded for this clonotype. A read error may explain this, as a much larger clone is one base away. The chain links TRBV4-1 to TRBJ2-3; 8 bases align to TRBD1. There are 15 residues in the CDR3. Looked up from germline, CDR1 is MGHRA and CDR2 is YSYEKL. The CDR3 region is CASGQGQGTPDTQYF. CDR3 nucleotides: TGCGCCAGCGGCCAAGGACAGGGAACTCCGGATACGCAGTATTTT.

The V and J genes are TRBV5-1 and TRBJ1-2; 10 bases line up with TRBD1. The CDR3 has 15 amino acids. Trimming removed 4 bases from V and 3 bases from J; junction bases left unmatched: 6. Germline V gene data show CDR1 as SGHRS and CDR2 as YFSETQ. The CDR3 reads CASSPGTGEYYGYTF. Written as DNA, the CDR3 is TGCGCCAGCAGCCCGGGGACAGGGGAATACTATGGCTACACCTTC.

In this sample, this clonotype turned up many times. The chain carries TRBV12-3 or TRBV12-4 and TRBJ2-1; tentatively, D is TRBD1 (8 bases). This CDR3 spans 15 amino acids. Trimming left V 5 bases short and J 7 bases short, with 18 bases between. For the CDR3, the DNA is TGTGCCAGCAGTCGGACAGGGAGGGGAACTAATGAGCAGTTCTTC. The encoded protein is CASSRTGRGTNEQFF.